Below, 21 T cell receptor beta chains from the same sample are listed, as sequenced in a study of T cell repertoires in cytomegalovirus infection. The antigens of these receptors remain unknown. From the reads, TCRdb called clonotypes with MiXCR, one entry per CDR3 protein. The table lists 86,000 or so distinct CDR3 sequences, about 24% of them singletons. Material: CD8+ T cells from cultured PBMCs, obtained from culture after CMV antigen stimulation. The receptor set was obtained from a human donor in good health (CMV status not recorded). Some clones in this sample may be carry-over from other donors' samples.

The chain has TRBV7-6 and TRBJ2-3; the D gene is possibly TRBD2 (6 bases). The germline V gene encodes CDR1 SGHVS and CDR2 FNYEAQ. V was clipped by 5 bases and J by 4 bases, with 19 bases between them. This CDR3 is 16 amino acids long. The DNA of the CDR3 is TGTGCCAGCAGCACCTTCGCCTCGGCGGGACCAGATACGCAGTATTTT. As protein: CASSTFASAGPDTQYF.

This clonotype was counted many times. This chain uses TRBV28 with TRBJ1-5; 10 positions agree with TRBD1. CDR1 is MDHEN and CDR2 is SYDVKM in the germline V gene. The CDR3 is made up of 15 amino acids. Losses at the gene ends were 5 bases for V and 4 bases for J; bases not matched to a gene: 5. CDR3 coding DNA: TGTGCCAGCAGTCGGGGGACAGGGGTAAATCAGCCCCAGCATTTT. Residues: CASSRGTGVNQPQHF.

Only a few counts were recorded for this clonotype. The chain carries TRBV6-2 or TRBV6-3 and TRBJ2-7; the D is unclear. Germline V gene sequence: CDR1 MNHEY, CDR2 SVGEGT. V was cut by 6 bases and J by 2 bases, with 8 bases left in between. The CDR3 loop spans 12 amino acids. The CDR3 coding sequence is TGTGCCAGCAGGACTCAAACCTACGAGCAGTACTTC. This translates into CASRTQTYEQYF.

The chain joins TRBV2 to TRBJ1-1; TRBD1 agrees at 8 bases. This CDR3 region has 15 residues. In germline, CDR1 is SNHLY, CDR2 FYNNEI. J lost 4 bases, V lost 11 bases, and 15 bases had no gene match. The CDR3 DNA reads as TGTGCCCACCCCGGACAGGGCGAGGGGGGCACTGAAGCTTTCTTT. It specifies CAHPGQGEGGTEAFF.

This sequence joins TRBV5-4 and TRBJ2-3; TRBD1 is a possible D gene (6 bases). V was cut by 1 base and J by 1 base, with 7 bases left in between. CDR3 size: 14 residues. Germline loops: CDR1 SGHNT, CDR2 YYREEE (reference sequence). The DNA for the CDR3 is TGTGCCAGCAGCTTGAAGGGGGGCACAGATACGCAGTATTTT. This gives the protein CASSLKGGTDTQYF.

The chain couples TRBV20-1 to TRBJ2-6; D unresolved. The V end was cut by 1 base, the J end by 0 bases, with 16 bases between. Germline CDR1 DFQATT, CDR2 SNEGSKA (reference sequence). This CDR3 is built from 18 residues. CDR3 residues: CSARVFRSVPSGANVLTF. In nucleotides, the CDR3 is TGCAGTGCTAGAGTATTCAGGTCCGTACCCTCTGGGGCCAACGTCCTGACTTTC.

The chain is built from TRBV25-1 and TRBJ2-3; D gene uncertain. CDR1 MGHDK and CDR2 SYGVNS come from the germline V gene. The CDR3 is made up of 13 amino acids. V lost 8 bases and J 2 bases, leaving 11 bases between the germline ends. The CDR3 nucleotides read TGTGCCAGCGGCTATACCAACACAGATACGCAGTATTTT. Its protein is CASGYTNTDTQYF.

There are a few counts of this clonotype. The CDR3 sequence: CASSPRRGAFF. As DNA, the CDR3 is TGTGCCAGCAGTCCGCGTCGAGGAGCTTTCTTT. This chain links TRBV28 with TRBJ1-1; D gene uncertain. The CDR3 spans 11 residues. The ends were cut back, 5 bases at V and 10 bases at J, with 11 bases in the middle. The germline V gene encodes CDR1 MDHEN and CDR2 SYDVKM.

This clonotype was seen more than once but under ten times. The chain's CDR3 is CASSFAEVRGTDTQYF. The CDR3 DNA reads TGTGCCAGCAGCTTCGCGGAGGTGCGGGGCACAGATACGCAGTATTTT. The chain recombines TRBV7-2 with TRBJ2-3; D is possibly TRBD2 (5 bases). The CDR3 covers 16 residues. Germline V gene sequence: CDR1 SGHTA, CDR2 FQGNSA. Trimming took off 3 bases at V and 1 base at J, with 14 bases between the two ends.

This clonotype was seen many times. The junction departs from the called germline gene at one end, perhaps through a read error. The chain couples TRBV4-3 to TRBJ2-1; a weak D match, TRBD1 (5 bases). CDR1 and CDR2 from the germline V gene are LGHNA and YSLEER. The length of the CDR3 is 16 residues. CDR3 bases: TGTGCCAGCAGCCAAGACGGGCAGGGTGCCTACAATGAGCAGTTCTTC. Amino acid sequence: CASSQDGQGAYNEQFF.

This clonotype was seen repeatedly, ten times or more. The V and J genes are TRBV7-2 and TRBJ1-3, with D unclear. This CDR3 contains 14 residues. Germline values: CDR1 SGHTA, CDR2 FQGNSA. V shed 7 bases and J shed 1 base, with 11 bases lying between them. CDR3 nucleotides: TGTGCCAGCAAACAAGGGCCTTCTGGAAACACCATATATTTT. It specifies CASKQGPSGNTIYF.

This clonotype has a count of ten or more. The V call is TRBV7-2, the J call TRBJ2-1, with 8 bases identical to TRBD2. Germline assignment: CDR1 SGHTA and CDR2 FQGNSA. The CDR3 loop spans 18 amino acids. V was pared by 2 bases and J by 2 bases, with 11 bases of the junction left unmatched. CDR3 DNA sequence: TGTGCCAGCAGCTTAAACCAAGGGCTAGCGGGTGCCTACAATGAGCAGTTCTTC. It yields the protein CASSLNQGLAGAYNEQFF.

With regard to this clonotype: A much larger clone lies one base from this, so it may be a read error. V is TRBV7-9 and J is TRBJ2-2, with D hard to call. The V and J ends lost 5 bases and 7 bases respectively, with 14 bases between them. Germline CDR1 reads SEHNR; CDR2 reads FQNEAQ (reference sequence). The CDR3 totals 14 residues. In DNA form, the CDR3 reads TGTGCCAGCAGCGCCTCCCCTTCGATCGGGGAGCTGTTTTTT. Translated, it gives CASSASPSIGELFF.

A note on this clonotype: This may be a read error: a much more frequent sequence differs by one nucleotide. The V call is TRBV7-6, the J call TRBJ2-1, with D possibly matching TRBD1 (6 bases). The germline V and J ends were trimmed by 5 bases and 3 bases, with 14 bases remaining between them. This CDR3 is 15 amino acids long. Germline V gene data show CDR1 as SGHVS and CDR2 as FNYEAQ. In DNA, the CDR3 is TGTGCCAGCAGCATTCTAGAGGGGGTCTACAATGAGCAGTTCTTC. Residues: CASSILEGVYNEQFF.

This clonotype has a count of ten or more. V usage is TRBV7-2 and J usage is TRBJ1-2; TRBD1 aligns across 9 bases. The CDR3 extends over 14 amino acids. Per the germline V gene, CDR1 is SGHTA and CDR2 is FQGNSA. J lost 5 bases, V lost 1 base, and 2 bases had no gene match. The CDR3 DNA reads as TGTGCCAGCAGCTTAGGCGGGACAGGGTATGGCTACACCTTC. Its translation: CASSLGGTGYGYTF.

This clonotype was counted many times. The chain employs TRBV25-1 and TRBJ1-1; no definite D call. The germline V gene has CDR1 MGHDK and CDR2 SYGVNS. This CDR3 is built from 10 residues. The V gene lost 4 bases and the J gene lost 5 bases, with 2 bases spanning the gap. CDR3 nucleotides: TGTGCCAGCAGTGGAACTGAAGCTTTCTTT. Its translation: CASSGTEAFF. The full variable domain, with the rest looked up from reference TRBV25-1 and TRBJ1-1, is EADIYQTPRYLVIGTGKKITLECSQTMGHDKMYWYQQDPGMELHLIHYSYGVNSTEKGDLSSESTVSRIRTEHFPLTLESARPSHTSQYLCASSGTEAFFGQGTRLTVV.

Ten or more counts support this clonotype. The chain has TRBV7-2 and TRBJ2-1; D is ambiguous. The CDR3 loop spans 15 amino acids. From germline, CDR1 is SGHTA and CDR2 FQGNSA. V was shortened by 5 bases and J by 0 bases, with 11 bases between the two germline ends. Here the CDR3 DNA reads TGTGCCAGCAGCCCCGACCTCAGCTCCTACAATGAGCAGTTCTTC. It codes for CASSPDLSSYNEQFF.

Ten or more counts support this clonotype. The rearrangement links TRBV7-2 to TRBJ1-5; the D gene is possibly TRBD1 (5 bases). Trimming removed 3 bases at V and 2 bases at J, with 17 bases between. Germline V gene sequence: CDR1 SGHTA, CDR2 FQGNSA. CDR3 length equals 17 residues. The CDR3 sequence: CASSFGSGSLGNQPQHF. Written as DNA, the CDR3 is TGTGCCAGCAGCTTTGGTTCAGGGTCCCTAGGCAATCAGCCCCAGCATTTT. The variable domain in full, with the rest retrieved from reference TRBV7-2 and TRBJ1-5, is GAGVSQSPSNKVTEKGKDVELRCDPISGHTALYWYRQSLGQGLEFLIYFQGNSAPDKSGLPSDRFSAERTGGSVSTLTIQRTQQEDSAVYLCASSFGSGSLGNQPQHFGDGTRLSIL.

This clonotype was seen at least ten times. The V call is TRBV20-1, the J call TRBJ1-3, with D possibly matching TRBD1 (5 bases). V was trimmed by 6 bases and J by 2 bases, leaving 14 bases between them. The V gene's germline CDR1 is DFQATT and CDR2 SNEGSKA (reference sequence). The CDR3 has 14 amino acids. The CDR3 sequence is CSAGGEGAGNTIYF. The CDR3 region has the DNA TGCAGTGCCGGAGGGGAAGGGGCTGGAAACACCATATATTTT.

The rearrangement links TRBV20-1 to TRBJ2-7; a possible D gene is TRBD2 (5 bases). CDR1 is DFQATT and CDR2 is SNEGSKA in the germline V gene (reference sequence). This CDR3 is 15 amino acids long. V was cut by 0 bases and J by 0 bases, with 12 bases left in between. CDR3 sequence reads: CSARDWRQSSYEQYF. The CDR3 DNA reads as TGCAGTGCTAGAGATTGGAGGCAGAGCTCCTACGAGCAGTACTTC.

This clonotype is labeled medium-sized. V and J are TRBV3-1 and TRBJ2-1; TRBD1 is a possible D gene (6 bases). CDR3 size: 16 residues. Trimming took 0 bases from V and 1 from J, leaving 10 bases between them. Germline loops: CDR1 LGHDT, CDR2 YNNKEL (reference sequence). CDR3 in amino acids: CASSQDLDRSYNEQFF. As DNA, the CDR3 is TGTGCCAGCAGCCAAGACTTAGACAGGTCCTACAATGAGCAGTTCTTC.